This TCR beta chain was sequenced for a study of early stage breast cancer tumors. The overall study: Among some 12 ER+/PR+/HER2- tumors, eight were ductal, four lobular. Average read coverage per sample was 7.5 to 10-fold.

To note about this clone: Its specificity is unknown. Because it lacks the conserved phenylalanine or tryptophan at the end, this CDR3 is likely a read error. The DNA is omitted, as the CDR3 cannot be located on it reliably, and the CDR3 follows TCRdb's listing.

The CDR3 is 8 amino acids in total, end residues counted. Germline CDR1 GTSNPN, CDR2 SVGIG (reference sequence). Study results and limitations: Bulk DNA sequencing of unsorted cells missed chain pairing and markers.

The table came from immunoSEQ multiplex PCR; TCRdb's copy has only in-frame clones and leaves some out. The table records tens of thousands of clones, just under 75% of them present only once. The specimen sequenced was blood. The receptor's source is a person in their forties with breast cancer. V is TRBV30 and J is TRBJ1-1; the DNA was not used to check the table's D call, TRBD1. The CDR3 here is CACWTGHI.